The 13 T cell receptor beta chains below were found in one sample sequenced in a study of blood T cells in healthy people across ages (dated by TCRdb to between 2014 and 2017). Library prep was done by 5' RACE. The reads were generated on an Illumina HiSeq 2500. A second PCR of about 7 to 12 cycles was performed with a sample-barcoded 5' primer and a J-beta primer mix. TCRdb passed the public sequencing reads through fastp at Q25 and MiXCR, retaining productive beta sequences. Identical CDR3 protein sequences are pooled into one entry, listed with their most common genes and DNA. For this sample there are approximately 800,000 distinct CDR3 sequences; 55% to 70% appear just once. The ten largest clones represent roughly 20% of the sample. Sequencing was performed on blood. All receptors come from a young man in good health.

This chain joins TRBV20-1 and TRBJ2-1; 11 bases are a match to TRBD2. Germline trimming cut 3 bases from V and 0 bases from J; bases unmatched to any gene: 13. The CDR3 is made up of 19 amino acids. Germline V CDR1 and CDR2: DFQATT, SNEGSKA (reference sequence). CDR3 DNA: TGCAGTGCTAGGTCGGTGGGACTAGCGGTAAAGAGCTCCTACAATGAGCAGTTCTTC. This translates into CSARSVGLAVKSSYNEQFF.

This clonotype was recorded once. V is TRBV20-1 and J is TRBJ1-5; D remains ambiguous. CDR1 is DFQATT and CDR2 is SNEGSKA in the germline V gene (reference sequence). The CDR3 covers 14 residues. V lost 3 bases and J 5 bases, leaving 14 bases between the germline ends. The CDR3 DNA follows: TGCAGTGCTAGGACGCTTGTTAGGGATCAGCCCCAGCATTTT. Protein: CSARTLVRDQPQHF.

The V and J genes are TRBV2 and TRBJ2-1, with D perhaps matching TRBD1 or TRBD2 (5 bases each). CDR3 length equals 16 residues. From germline, CDR1 is SNHLY and CDR2 FYNNEI. With 4 bases removed from V and 5 bases from J, the gap between germline ends came to 18 bases. CDR3 protein: CASSAPGLNLDNEQFF. CDR3 DNA: TGTGCCAGCAGTGCCCCGGGGCTTAACTTGGACAATGAGCAGTTCTTC.

The chain carries TRBV6-1 and TRBJ2-5, with D unclear. The last part of the DNA fits TRBJ2-7 better; the J call may be wrong. CDR3 length: 12 amino acids. Germline CDR1 is MNHNS and CDR2 is SASEGT. CDR3 loop: CASSPQISEQYF. In nucleotides, the CDR3 is TGTGCCAGCAGTCCACAAATATCCGAGCAGTACTTC.

This rearrangement joins TRBV6-6 to TRBJ1-6, with unresolved D. V was clipped by 5 bases and J by 0 bases, with 8 bases between them. The CDR3 consists of 15 residues. CDR1 is MNHNY and CDR2 is SVGAGI in the germline V gene (reference sequence). CDR3 in amino acids: CASSRVSSYNSPLHF. CDR3 sequence (DNA): TGTGCCAGCAGTCGGGTCAGCTCCTATAATTCACCCCTCCACTTT.

V gene TRBV11-2 combines with J gene TRBJ1-2; D may be TRBD1 (6 bases). From germline, CDR1 is SGHAT and CDR2 FQNNGV. The CDR3 covers 15 residues. Trimming left V 0 bases short and J 8 bases short, with 16 bases between. The CDR3, as DNA: TGTGCCAGCAGCTTAGATCTGACAGGCCGCGGGGGCTACACCTTC. Translation gives CASSLDLTGRGGYTF. The complete variable domain, with remaining parts taken from reference TRBV11-2 and TRBJ1-2, reads EAGVAQSPRYKIIEKRQSVAFWCNPISGHATLYWYQQILGQGPKLLIQFQNNGVVDDSQLPKDRFSAERLKGVDSTLKIQPAKLEDSAVYLCASSLDLTGRGGYTFGSGTRLTVV.

The chain is built from TRBV28 and TRBJ2-4, with 8 bases aligning to TRBD1. The DNA end lines up better with TRBJ2-7; the J call may be wrong. This CDR3 is 14 amino acids long. Germline loops: CDR1 MDHEN, CDR2 SYDVKM. The CDR3 DNA sequence: TGTGCCAGCAGTTTTTCCGGACAGGGTAACGAGCAGTACTTC. Translating it yields CASSFSGQGNEQYF.

This clonotype has ten or more counts. V is TRBV21-1 and J is TRBJ2-7; TRBD1 reflects the table's D call only, with no check against the DNA. TRBV21-1 is a pseudogene. CDR3 length: 15 amino acids. The chain's CDR3 is CASSKDGTGSDEQYF. DNA of the CDR3: TGTGCCAGCAGCAAAGATGGGACAGGGAGCGACGAGCAGTACTTC.

The V gene is TRBV9, the J gene TRBJ2-1, with no clear D. CDR3 length: 13 amino acids. The V end was cut by 3 bases, the J end by 8 bases, with 12 bases between. Germline V lookup: CDR1 SGDLS, CDR2 YYNGEE. CDR3: CASSAVLADEQFF. CDR3 sequence (DNA): TGTGCCAGCAGCGCCGTATTGGCGGATGAGCAGTTCTTC.

The table lists this clonotype with a few counts. V and J are TRBV7-2 and TRBJ1-6, with a weak D call TRBD1 (5 bases). The CDR3 has 17 residues. Germline V gene data show CDR1 as SGHTA and CDR2 as FQGNSA. V lost 2 bases, J lost 8 bases, and 19 bases lay in between. The CDR3 loop is CASSLFGLGTMDSPLHF. CDR3 bases: TGTGCCAGCAGCTTATTTGGTCTGGGGACCATGGATTCACCCCTCCACTTT. The full variable domain, with the rest looked up from reference TRBV7-2 and TRBJ1-6, is GAGVSQSPSNKVTEKGKDVELRCDPISGHTALYWYRQSLGQGLEFLIYFQGNSAPDKSGLPSDRFSAERTGGSVSTLTIQRTQQEDSAVYLCASSLFGLGTMDSPLHFGNGTRLTVT.

CDR3 amino acids: CASSPGLAAAYTQYF. The CDR3 DNA reads TGTGCCAGCAGCCCCGGACTAGCGGCGGCTTATACGCAGTATTTT. The chain joins TRBV6-6 to TRBJ2-3, with TRBD2 identical over 10 bases. The trim removed 6 bases at V and 7 bases at J, leaving 10 bases unmatched. This CDR3 region has 15 residues. Germline CDR1 reads MNHNY; CDR2 reads SVGAGI (reference sequence).

This clonotype was detected ten times or more. The rearrangement uses TRBV4-3 and TRBJ2-1; 9 bases are a match to TRBD2. The CDR3 length is 16 residues. Trimming removed 0 bases from V and 3 bases from J; junction bases left unmatched: 3. Germline CDR1 is LGHNA and CDR2 is YSLEER. Here the CDR3 reads CASSQELAGDYNEQFF. The CDR3 DNA follows: TGCGCCAGCAGCCAAGAATTAGCGGGAGACTACAATGAGCAGTTCTTC.

The J gene is TRBJ2-5, the V gene TRBV7-9; D is ambiguous. The CDR3 sequence is 17 residues long. Germline-derived CDR1 and CDR2 are SEHNR and FQNEAQ (reference sequence). V was shortened by 5 bases and J by 5 bases, with 24 bases between the two germline ends. CDR3 residues: CASSSPGTNVHGETQYF. In DNA form, the CDR3 reads TGTGCCAGCAGCAGCCCTGGTACGAACGTACACGGGGAGACCCAGTACTTC.